This passage covers 5 T cell receptor beta chains from one sample sequenced in a study of a mutant IDH1 vaccine in newly diagnosed glioma. Their antigens remain unidentified. Clones were read by immunoSEQ multiplex PCR, and TCRdb kept only the in-frame ones, dropping some. The data contain about 31,000 clones, approximately 78% of them singletons. Time point in this sample: week 11, during vaccination. Each dose delivered 300 ug of mutant IDH1 20-mer peptide subcutaneously with imiquimod. The sample consisted of PBMCs, taken from a glioma patient whose treatment included an IDH1 peptide vaccine. Receptor source: a man in his thirties or forties with glioma.

The chain recombines TRBV29-1 with TRBJ1-2; perhaps TRBD1 as D (6 bases). The ends were cut back, 5 bases at V and 0 bases at J, with 13 bases in the middle. This CDR3 region has 14 residues. CDR1 is SQVTM, CDR2 ANQGSEA, per germline. The CDR3 here is CSVSAGTSNYGYTF. The CDR3 region has the DNA TGCAGCGTTTCCGCCGGGACATCTAACTATGGCTACACCTTC.

The chain uses TRBV5-8 and TRBJ1-2, with 12 bases lining up with TRBD1. The CDR3 runs to 15 residues. Germline CDR1 and CDR2: SGHTS and YDEGEE. V gave up 2 bases and J gave up 3 bases; unmatched junction bases: 2. Here the CDR3 reads CASSFGTGGDYGYTF. DNA for the CDR3: TGTGCCAGCAGCTTCGGGACAGGGGGCGACTATGGCTACACCTTC.

V usage is TRBV11-2 and J usage is TRBJ2-7, with TRBD1 identical over 7 bases. CDR3 length: 16 residues. The ends lost 8 bases at V and 0 bases at J; junction bases unmatched: 13. CDR1 and CDR2 (germline): SGHAT, FQNNGV. Here the CDR3 reads CASDAGDSPLSYEQYF. CDR3 nucleotides: TGTGCCAGCGACGCTGGGGACAGTCCTCTCTCCTACGAGCAGTACTTC.

The genes are TRBV6-6 and TRBJ1-5; 8 positions agree with TRBD1. V was pared by 6 bases and J by 2 bases, with 9 bases of the junction left unmatched. The CDR3 contains 16 residues. Germline CDR1 and CDR2: MNHNY and SVGAGI (reference sequence). The CDR3 nucleotides are TGTGCCAGCAGCTCCACCGGGACAGGACGCAATCAGCCCCAGCATTTT. Translation gives CASSSTGTGRNQPQHF.

The chain couples TRBV2 to TRBJ1-6, with D hard to call. The CDR3 extends over 13 amino acids. The germline V and J ends were trimmed by 7 bases and 6 bases, with 10 bases remaining between them. The germline gives CDR1 SNHLY, CDR2 FYNNEI. CDR3 sequence: CASNPRVNSPLHF. DNA for the CDR3: TGTGCCAGCAATCCCAGAGTTAATTCACCCCTCCACTTT. The full variable domain, in which reference TRBV2 and TRBJ1-6 provide the parts outside the CDR3, is EPEVTQTPSHQVTQMGQEVILRCVPISNHLYFYWYRQILGQKVEFLVSFYNNEISEKSEIFDDQFSVERPDGSNFTLKIRSTKLEDSAMYFCASNPRVNSPLHFGNGTRLTVT.